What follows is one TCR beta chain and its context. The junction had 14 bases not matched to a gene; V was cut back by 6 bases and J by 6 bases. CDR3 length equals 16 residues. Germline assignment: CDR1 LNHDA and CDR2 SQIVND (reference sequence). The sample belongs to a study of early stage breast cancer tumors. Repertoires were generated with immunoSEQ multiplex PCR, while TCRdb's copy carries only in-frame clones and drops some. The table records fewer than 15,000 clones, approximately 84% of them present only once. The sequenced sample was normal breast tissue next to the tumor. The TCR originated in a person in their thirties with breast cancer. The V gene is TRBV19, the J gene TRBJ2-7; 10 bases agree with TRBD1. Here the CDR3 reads CASSLTPGQGTGEQYF. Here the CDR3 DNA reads TGTGCCAGTAGCCTTACTCCGGGACAGGGGACGGGCGAGCAGTACTTC. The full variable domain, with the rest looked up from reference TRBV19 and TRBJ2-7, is DGGITQSPKYLFRKEGQNVTLSCEQNLNHDAMYWYRQDPGQGLRLIYYSQIVNDFQKGDIAEGYSVSREKKESFPLTVTSAQKNPTAFYLCASSLTPGQGTGEQYFGPGTRLTVT.